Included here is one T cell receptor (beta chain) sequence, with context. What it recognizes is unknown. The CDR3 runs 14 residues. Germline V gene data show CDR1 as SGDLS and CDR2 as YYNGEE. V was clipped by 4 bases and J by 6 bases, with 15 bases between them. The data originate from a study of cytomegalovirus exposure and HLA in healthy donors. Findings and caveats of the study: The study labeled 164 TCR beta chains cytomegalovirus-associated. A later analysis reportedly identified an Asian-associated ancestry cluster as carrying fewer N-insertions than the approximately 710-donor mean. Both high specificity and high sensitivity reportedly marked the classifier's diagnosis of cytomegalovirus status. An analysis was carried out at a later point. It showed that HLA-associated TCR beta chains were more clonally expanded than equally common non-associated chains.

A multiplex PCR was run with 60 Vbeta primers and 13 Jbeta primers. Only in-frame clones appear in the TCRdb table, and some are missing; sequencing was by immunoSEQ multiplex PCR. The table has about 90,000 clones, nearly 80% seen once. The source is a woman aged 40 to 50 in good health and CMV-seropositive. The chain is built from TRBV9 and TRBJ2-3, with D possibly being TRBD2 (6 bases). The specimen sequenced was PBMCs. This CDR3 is CASSFSGGEDTQYF. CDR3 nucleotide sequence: TGTGCCAGCAGCTTTAGCGGAGGCGAGGATACGCAGTATTTT.